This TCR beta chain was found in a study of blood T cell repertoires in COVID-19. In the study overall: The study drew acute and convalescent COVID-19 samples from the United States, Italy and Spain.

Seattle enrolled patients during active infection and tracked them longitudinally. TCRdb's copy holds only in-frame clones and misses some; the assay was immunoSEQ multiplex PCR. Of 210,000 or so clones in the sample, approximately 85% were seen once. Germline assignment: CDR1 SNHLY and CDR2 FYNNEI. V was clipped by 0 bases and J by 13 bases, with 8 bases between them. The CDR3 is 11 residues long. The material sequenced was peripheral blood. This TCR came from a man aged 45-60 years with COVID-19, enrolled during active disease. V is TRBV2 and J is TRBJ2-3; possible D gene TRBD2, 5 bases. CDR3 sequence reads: CASSEATGEYF. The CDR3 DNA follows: TGTGCCAGCAGTGAAGCGACCGGGGAGTATTTT.